This T cell receptor beta chain came from a study of blood T cell repertoires in COVID-19. Whole-study context: The analysed material was cDNA or gDNA that came from T cells, B-cell-depleted T cells, or PBMCs.

The Seattle site enrolled patients during active infection and followed them longitudinally. This clone was recorded a few times. Libraries were prepared by immunoSEQ multiplex PCR; TCRdb keeps only in-frame clonotypes and omits some of them. The sample has about 200,000 clones; around nine tenths are singletons. This CDR3 is built from 15 residues. CDR1 is SGHTA, CDR2 FQGNSA, per germline. The V and J ends lost 4 bases and 3 bases respectively, with 15 bases between them. The chain uses TRBV7-2 and TRBJ2-5; D is perhaps TRBD1 (5 bases). This receptor was taken from a man aged 45 to 65 with COVID-19, enrolled during active disease. Sequencing used peripheral blood. The CDR3 coding sequence is TGTGCCAGCAGCTCGCGAACCCAGGGAAAAGAGACCCAGTACTTC. Translated: CASSSRTQGKETQYF.